The clone carrying this T cell receptor beta chain appeared a single time. CDR3 length equals 15 residues. Germline CDR1 and CDR2: SGHRS and YFSETQ. V lost 0 bases, J lost 7 bases, and 5 bases stayed unmatched. This sample stems from a study of blood T cell repertoires in COVID-19. TCRdb keeps only in-frame clones here, not all; method: immunoSEQ multiplex PCR. The table lists 200,000 to 250,000 clones, 88% of them singletons. The chain is built from TRBV5-1 and TRBJ1-4; 8 positions match TRBD1. Sequencing was performed on PBMCs or T cells enriched from blood (not recorded which). The origin of this receptor is a woman in her 30s who had recovered from COVID-19. CDR3 sequence (DNA): TGCGCCAGCAGCTTGGCAGGGGGCGAAGCTGAAAAACTGTTTTTT. Translation: CASSLAGGEAEKLFF.